The 16 T cell receptor beta chains presented below share a single source sample, sequenced in a study of blood T cell repertoires in COVID-19 (dated by TCRdb to between 2020 and 2021). Library preparation employed the immunoSEQ multiplex PCR assay. TCRdb's version of the immuneACCESS table is confined to in-frame rearrangements and falls short of the full clone set. An unresolved V gene accounts for under half of the shortfall where checked; the remainder is of unknown origin. A total of about 320,000 clones appear in this sample, almost 85% of them only once. 6% to 9% of the sample is taken by the ten largest. Sequencing was done on a sample of peripheral blood. These receptors were obtained from a human donor in a cohort sampled during active COVID-19.

CDR3 protein: CASSSFRGGLDNEQFF. For the CDR3, the DNA is TGTGCCAGCAGCTCGTTCCGGGGGGGCCTCGACAATGAGCAGTTCTTC. The J gene is TRBJ2-1, the V gene TRBV7-9; 8 bases fit TRBD2. CDR1 and CDR2 (germline): SEHNR, FQNEAQ (reference sequence). V lost 4 bases, J lost 5 bases, and 10 bases stayed unmatched. The CDR3 is made up of 16 amino acids.

The chain is built from TRBV7-8 and TRBJ2-2; tentative D call: TRBD2 (6 bases). V was trimmed by 4 bases and J by 1 base, leaving 16 bases between them. The germline V gene encodes CDR1 SGHVS and CDR2 FQNEAQ. CDR3 length: 17 amino acids. CDR3 sequence reads: CASSSYSGTLNTGELFF. CDR3 bases: TGTGCCAGCAGCTCATACTCCGGGACTTTGAACACCGGGGAGCTGTTTTTT.

This chain joins TRBV14 and TRBJ2-7; D ambiguous. Germline assignment: CDR1 SGHDN and CDR2 FVKESK. The CDR3 sequence is 13 residues long. The V end was cut by 0 bases, the J end by 5 bases, with 8 bases between. The CDR3 sequence: CASSQDRSDEQYF. The CDR3 bases are TGTGCCAGCAGCCAAGACCGGTCCGACGAGCAGTACTTC.

This sequence joins TRBV6-5 and TRBJ2-3, with D maybe TRBD2 (6 bases). CDR3 length: 13 amino acids. CDR1 and CDR2 (germline): MNHEY, SVGAGI. The V end lost 2 bases, the J end lost 4 bases, and 7 bases lay between the germline ends. This CDR3 reads CASSYGTSDTQYF. DNA of the CDR3: TGTGCCAGCAGTTACGGGACTTCAGATACGCAGTATTTT.

The V and J genes are TRBV30 and TRBJ1-2; D unclear. Germline-derived CDR1 and CDR2 are GTSNPN and SVGIG (reference sequence). CDR3 size: 14 residues. V lost 0 bases to trimming and J lost 7 bases, with 15 bases between them. The CDR3 region is CAWSVFQVSSGYTF. DNA for the CDR3: TGTGCCTGGAGTGTGTTCCAGGTATCAAGTGGCTACACCTTC.

The chain has TRBV29-1 and TRBJ2-2, with D perhaps TRBD1 (6 bases). CDR1 SQVTM and CDR2 ANQGSEA come from the germline V gene. V dropped 6 bases and J dropped 4 bases, with 18 bases sitting between them. This CDR3 contains 15 residues. The CDR3, as DNA: TGCAGCGTCATGTGGGTACAGGGTATCACCGGGGAGCTGTTTTTT. It yields the protein CSVMWVQGITGELFF.

V gene TRBV6-5 combines with J gene TRBJ2-2, with D uncertain. CDR3 length equals 12 residues. With 7 bases removed from V and 8 bases from J, the gap between germline ends came to 11 bases. Germline V lookup: CDR1 MNHEY, CDR2 SVGAGI. In DNA, the CDR3 is TGTGCCAGCACTGCTAGATTTGGGGAGCTGTTTTTT. Translation: CASTARFGELFF.

The chain combines TRBV7-8 with TRBJ1-6; unclear D gene. Trimming shortened V by 5 bases and J by 5 bases, and 10 bases separated the two germline ends. The CDR3 extends over 14 amino acids. Germline V CDR1 and CDR2: SGHVS, FQNEAQ. The CDR3 nucleotides read TGTGCCAGCAGCCCCCGACACGATAATTCACCCCTCCACTTT. The encoded protein is CASSPRHDNSPLHF.

The chain combines TRBV7-3 with TRBJ2-3; no clear D. Trimming cost V 3 bases and J 0 bases, with 7 bases left between them. Germline CDR1 and CDR2: SGHTA and FQGTGA. This CDR3 has 14 residues. As DNA, the CDR3 is TGTGCCAGCAGCTTGTATCAGAGCACAGATACGCAGTATTTT. Protein sequence: CASSLYQSTDTQYF.

The rearrangement links TRBV24-1 to TRBJ2-7; 8 nucleotides align to TRBD1. This CDR3 contains 15 residues. After removal of 4 bases from V and 5 bases from J, the junction contained 9 bases not matched to a gene. Germline V gene lookup returns CDR1 KGHDR and CDR2 SFDVKD. CDR3 DNA sequence: TGTGCCACCAGTGACCCCCGACAGGGGATAAACGAGCAGTACTTC. As protein: CATSDPRQGINEQYF.

The chain combines TRBV19 with TRBJ2-7; 10 bases match TRBD1. Unmatched junction bases numbered 13, after V lost 3 bases and J lost 5 bases. CDR1 is LNHDA and CDR2 is SQIVND in the germline V gene (reference sequence). The CDR3 sequence is 17 residues long. The CDR3 loop reads CASSILIPGTGVDEQYF. The CDR3 DNA sequence: TGTGCCAGTAGTATTCTTATTCCCGGGACAGGGGTCGACGAGCAGTACTTC.

CDR3 protein: CASSEEADNTDTQYF. As DNA, the CDR3 is TGTGCCAGCAGTGAAGAGGCGGACAACACAGATACGCAGTATTTT. V is TRBV6-1 and J is TRBJ2-3, with D tentatively TRBD1 (5 bases). V lost 1 base to trimming and J lost 2 bases, with 10 bases between them. Germline CDR1 MNHNS, CDR2 SASEGT. This CDR3 spans 15 amino acids.

The chain joins TRBV11-3 to TRBJ2-5, with 11 bases that match TRBD2. Trimming at V came to 5 bases and at J to 4 bases, leaving 3 bases not matched to a gene. The CDR3 is made up of 14 amino acids. Germline V gene sequence: CDR1 SGHNT, CDR2 YENEEA. CDR3: CASSTSGGTETQYF. CDR3 in DNA: TGTGCCAGCAGCACTAGCGGGGGTACAGAGACCCAGTACTTC.

V and J are TRBV11-2 and TRBJ1-1; the match to TRBD1 covers 7 bases. The junction had 7 bases not matched to a gene; V was cut back by 5 bases and J by 7 bases. From germline, CDR1 is SGHAT and CDR2 FQNNGV. The CDR3 is made up of 13 amino acids. In DNA, the CDR3 is TGTGCCAGCAGCCCGTCCCGGGACAGTGAAGCTTTCTTT. Its protein product is CASSPSRDSEAFF.

The DNA for the CDR3 is TGTGCCTGGGGGGCTGGGGGCGGTAGCAATCAGCCCCAGCATTTT. Protein: CAWGAGGGSNQPQHF. V and J are TRBV30 and TRBJ1-5; possible D gene TRBD1, 6 bases. This CDR3 comprises 15 residues. Germline values: CDR1 GTSNPN, CDR2 SVGIG (reference sequence). Trimming shortened V by 5 bases and J by 0 bases, and 14 bases separated the two germline ends.

This chain connects TRBV19 to TRBJ1-4; TRBD1 matches 7 bases. Germline V CDR1 and CDR2: LNHDA, SQIVND (reference sequence). This CDR3 has 17 amino acids. With 7 bases clipped from V and 1 base from J, the junction kept 12 bases outside the gene matches. The CDR3 sequence is CASMRGRLYRTNEKLFF. CDR3 bases: TGTGCCAGTATGAGGGGGCGTCTTTACCGAACTAATGAAAAACTGTTTTTT.